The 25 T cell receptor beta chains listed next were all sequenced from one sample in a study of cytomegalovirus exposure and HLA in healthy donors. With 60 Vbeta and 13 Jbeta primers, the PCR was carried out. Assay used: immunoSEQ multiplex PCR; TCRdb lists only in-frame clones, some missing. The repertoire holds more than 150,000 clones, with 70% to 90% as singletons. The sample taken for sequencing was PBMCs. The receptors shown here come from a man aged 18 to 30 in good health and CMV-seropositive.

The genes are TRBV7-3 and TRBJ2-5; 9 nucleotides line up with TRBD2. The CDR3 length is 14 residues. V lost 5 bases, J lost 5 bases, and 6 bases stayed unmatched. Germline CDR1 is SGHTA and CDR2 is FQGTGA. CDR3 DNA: TGTGCCAGCAGCCCGGCGGGGGGGCACGAGACCCAGTACTTC. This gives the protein CASSPAGGHETQYF. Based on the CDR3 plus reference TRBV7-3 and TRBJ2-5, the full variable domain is GAGVSQTPSNKVTEKGKYVELRCDPISGHTALYWYRQSLGQGPEFLIYFQGTGAADDSGLPNDRFFAVRPEGSVSTLKIQRTERGDSAVYLCASSPAGGHETQYFGPGTRLLVL.

The DNA of the CDR3 is TGTGCCAGCAGTGAAAGCAGGGATGTGGGCGAGCAGTACTTC. This translates into CASSESRDVGEQYF. The chain links TRBV6-1 to TRBJ2-7; perhaps TRBD1 as D (5 bases). Trimming removed 2 bases from V and 6 bases from J, with 14 bases in between. CDR1 is MNHNS and CDR2 is SASEGT in the germline V gene. The CDR3 has 14 residues.

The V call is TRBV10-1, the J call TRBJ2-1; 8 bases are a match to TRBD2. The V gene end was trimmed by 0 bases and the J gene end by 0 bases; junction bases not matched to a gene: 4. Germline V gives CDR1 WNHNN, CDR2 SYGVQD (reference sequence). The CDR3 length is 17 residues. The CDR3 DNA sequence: TGCGCCAGCAGTGAGTCTAAGCGGGGGAGCTCCTACAATGAGCAGTTCTTC. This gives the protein CASSESKRGSSYNEQFF.

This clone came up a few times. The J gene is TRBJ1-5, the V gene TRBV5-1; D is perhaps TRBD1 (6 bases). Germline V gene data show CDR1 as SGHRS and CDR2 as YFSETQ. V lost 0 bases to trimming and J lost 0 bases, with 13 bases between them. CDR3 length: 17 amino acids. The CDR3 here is CASSLGPQGNSNQPQHF. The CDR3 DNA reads TGCGCCAGCAGCTTGGGACCCCAGGGGAATAGCAATCAGCCCCAGCATTTT.

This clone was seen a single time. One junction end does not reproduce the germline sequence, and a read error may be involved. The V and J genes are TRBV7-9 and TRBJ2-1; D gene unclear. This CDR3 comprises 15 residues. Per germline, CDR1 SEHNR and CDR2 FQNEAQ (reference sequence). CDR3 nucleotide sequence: TGTTCCAGCAGCCCACGCGGTTTAAGAACGAATGAGCAGTTCTTC. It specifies CSSSPRGLRTNEQFF.

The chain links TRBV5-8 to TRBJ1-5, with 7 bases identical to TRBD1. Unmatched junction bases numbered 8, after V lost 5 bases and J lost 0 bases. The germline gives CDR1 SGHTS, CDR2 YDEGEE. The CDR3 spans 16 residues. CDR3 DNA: TGTGCCAGCAGACCCAACACAGGGGTTAGCAATCAGCCCCAGCATTTT. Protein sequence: CASRPNTGVSNQPQHF.

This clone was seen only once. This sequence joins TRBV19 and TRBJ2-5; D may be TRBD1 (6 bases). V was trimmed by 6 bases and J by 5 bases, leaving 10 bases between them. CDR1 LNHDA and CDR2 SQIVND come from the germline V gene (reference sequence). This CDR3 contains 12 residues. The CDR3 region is CASRDSRETQYF. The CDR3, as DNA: TGTGCCAGTAGGGACAGCCGGGAGACCCAGTACTTC.

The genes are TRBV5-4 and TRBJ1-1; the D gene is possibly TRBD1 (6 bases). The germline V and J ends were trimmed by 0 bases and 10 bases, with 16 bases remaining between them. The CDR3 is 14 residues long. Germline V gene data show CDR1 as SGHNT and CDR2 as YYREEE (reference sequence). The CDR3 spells CASSLGLEGGGAFF. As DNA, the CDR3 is TGTGCCAGCAGCTTGGGGTTGGAGGGGGGGGGAGCTTTCTTT.

Here the CDR3 reads CASSQRTGKETQYF. DNA for the CDR3: TGTGCCAGCAGCCAAAGGACAGGGAAGGAGACCCAGTACTTC. This chain links TRBV7-6 with TRBJ2-5, with 8 bases aligning to TRBD1. V was pared by 5 bases and J by 5 bases, with 7 bases of the junction left unmatched. CDR3 length equals 14 residues. Germline V gene lookup returns CDR1 SGHVS and CDR2 FNYEAQ.

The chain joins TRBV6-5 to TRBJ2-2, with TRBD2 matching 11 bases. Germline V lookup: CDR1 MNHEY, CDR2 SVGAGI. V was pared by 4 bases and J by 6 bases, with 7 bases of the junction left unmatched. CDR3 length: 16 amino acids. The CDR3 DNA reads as TGTGCCAGCAGTTCGTTAGCGGGGGGGCCCGCCGGGGAGCTGTTTTTT. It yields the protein CASSSLAGGPAGELFF.

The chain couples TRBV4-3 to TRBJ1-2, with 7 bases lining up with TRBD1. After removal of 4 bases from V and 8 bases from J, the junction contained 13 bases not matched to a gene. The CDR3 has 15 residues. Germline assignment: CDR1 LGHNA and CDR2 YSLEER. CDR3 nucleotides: TGCGCCAGCAGCCTCACCACAGGGGTTTCTGGCGGCTACACCTTC. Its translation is CASSLTTGVSGGYTF.

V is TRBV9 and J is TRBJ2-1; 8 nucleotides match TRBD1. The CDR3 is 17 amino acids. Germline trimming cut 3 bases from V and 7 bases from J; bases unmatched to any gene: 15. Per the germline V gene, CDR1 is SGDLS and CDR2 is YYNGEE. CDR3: CASSAGTGGSLSNEQFF. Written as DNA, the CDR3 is TGTGCCAGCAGCGCCGGAACAGGGGGTTCCCTCTCAAATGAGCAGTTCTTC.

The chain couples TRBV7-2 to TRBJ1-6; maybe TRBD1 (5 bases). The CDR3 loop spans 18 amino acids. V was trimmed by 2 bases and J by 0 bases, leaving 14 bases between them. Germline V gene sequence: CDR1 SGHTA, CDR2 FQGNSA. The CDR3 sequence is CASSLLAQASSYNSPLHF. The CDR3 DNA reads TGTGCCAGCAGCTTATTAGCACAGGCTAGCTCCTATAATTCACCCCTCCACTTT. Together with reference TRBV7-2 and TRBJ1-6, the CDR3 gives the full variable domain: GAGVSQSPSNKVTEKGKDVELRCDPISGHTALYWYRQSLGQGLEFLIYFQGNSAPDKSGLPSDRFSAERTGGSVSTLTIQRTQQEDSAVYLCASSLLAQASSYNSPLHFGNGTRLTVT.

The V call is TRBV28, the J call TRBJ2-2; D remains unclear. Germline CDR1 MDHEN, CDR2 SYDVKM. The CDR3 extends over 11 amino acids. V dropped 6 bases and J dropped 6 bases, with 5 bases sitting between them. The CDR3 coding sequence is TGTGCCAGCAGCTGGCCCGGGGAGCTGTTTTTT. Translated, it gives CASSWPGELFF.

The CDR3 loop reads CASSLVLSNEQFF. The CDR3, as DNA: TGTGCCAGCAGCTTGGTACTTAGCAATGAGCAGTTCTTC. The rearrangement links TRBV5-4 to TRBJ2-1; the D is unclear. The CDR3 contains 13 residues. Trimming cost V 0 bases and J 6 bases, with 7 bases left between them. Looked up from germline, CDR1 is SGHNT and CDR2 is YYREEE (reference sequence).

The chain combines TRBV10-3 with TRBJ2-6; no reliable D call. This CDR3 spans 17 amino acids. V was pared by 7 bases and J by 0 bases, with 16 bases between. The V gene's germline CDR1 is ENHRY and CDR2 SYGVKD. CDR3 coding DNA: TGTGCCATCATACGAGGCGGCCCCCACTCTGGGGCCAACGTCCTGACTTTC. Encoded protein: CAIIRGGPHSGANVLTF.

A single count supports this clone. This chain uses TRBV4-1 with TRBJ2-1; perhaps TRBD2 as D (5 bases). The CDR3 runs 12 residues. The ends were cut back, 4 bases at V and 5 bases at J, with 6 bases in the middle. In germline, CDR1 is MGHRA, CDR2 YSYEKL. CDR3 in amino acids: CASSPGDNEQFF. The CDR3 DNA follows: TGCGCCAGCAGCCCCGGGGACAATGAGCAGTTCTTC.

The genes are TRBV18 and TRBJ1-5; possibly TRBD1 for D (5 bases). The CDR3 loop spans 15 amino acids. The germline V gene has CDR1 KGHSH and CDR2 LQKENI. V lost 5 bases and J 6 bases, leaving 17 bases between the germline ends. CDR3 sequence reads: CASSTDRTPGQPQHF. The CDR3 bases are TGTGCCAGCTCAACCGACAGAACCCCAGGTCAGCCCCAGCATTTT.

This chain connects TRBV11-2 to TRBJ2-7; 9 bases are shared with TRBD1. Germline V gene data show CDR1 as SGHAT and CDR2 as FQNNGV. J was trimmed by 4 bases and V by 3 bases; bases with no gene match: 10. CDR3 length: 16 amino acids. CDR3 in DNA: TGTGCCAGCAGCTTTTGGGGACAGGGCATAAATTACGAGCAGTACTTC. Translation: CASSFWGQGINYEQYF.

The CDR3 is CASSSTGSVFYEQYF. In nucleotides, the CDR3 is TGTGCCAGCAGCTCGACGGGATCAGTGTTCTACGAGCAGTACTTC. The genes are TRBV7-9 and TRBJ2-7, with TRBD2 as a possible D gene (5 bases). This CDR3 has 15 amino acids. CDR1 is SEHNR, CDR2 FQNEAQ, per germline (reference sequence). V was trimmed by 4 bases and J by 3 bases, leaving 16 bases between them.

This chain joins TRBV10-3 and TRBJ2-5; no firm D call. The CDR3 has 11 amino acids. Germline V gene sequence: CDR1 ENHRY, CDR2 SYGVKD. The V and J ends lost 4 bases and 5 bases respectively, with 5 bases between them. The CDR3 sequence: CAISAEETQYF. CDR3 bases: TGTGCCATCAGTGCGGAGGAGACCCAGTACTTC.

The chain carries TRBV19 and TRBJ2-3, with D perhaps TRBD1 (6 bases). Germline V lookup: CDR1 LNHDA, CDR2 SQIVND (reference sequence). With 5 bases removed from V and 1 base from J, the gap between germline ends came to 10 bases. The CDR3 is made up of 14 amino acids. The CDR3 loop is CASSPGHRTDTQYF. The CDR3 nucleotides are TGTGCCAGTAGTCCGGGACACCGCACAGATACGCAGTATTTT.

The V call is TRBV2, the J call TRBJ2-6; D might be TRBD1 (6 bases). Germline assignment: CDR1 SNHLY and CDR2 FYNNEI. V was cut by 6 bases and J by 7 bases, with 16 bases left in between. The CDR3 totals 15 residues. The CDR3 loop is CASRQGQSIANVLTF. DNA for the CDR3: TGTGCCAGCAGACAGGGACAATCTATAGCCAACGTCCTGACTTTC.

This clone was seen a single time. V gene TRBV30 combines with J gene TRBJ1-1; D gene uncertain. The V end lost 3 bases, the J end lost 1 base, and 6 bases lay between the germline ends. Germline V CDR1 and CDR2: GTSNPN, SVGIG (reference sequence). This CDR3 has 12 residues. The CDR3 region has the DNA TGTGCCTGGAGCGTTAAGAACACTGAAGCTTTCTTT. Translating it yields CAWSVKNTEAFF.

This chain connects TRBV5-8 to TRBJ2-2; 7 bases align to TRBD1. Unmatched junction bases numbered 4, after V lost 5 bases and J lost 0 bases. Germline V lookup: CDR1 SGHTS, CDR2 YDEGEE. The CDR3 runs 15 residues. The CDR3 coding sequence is TGTGCCAGCAGTCTGGGGACAGCGAACACCGGGGAGCTGTTTTTT. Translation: CASSLGTANTGELFF.